The entry below describes one T cell receptor beta chain. Its specific antigen is unknown. No much larger clonotype is one base removed from it; base qualities were not supplied. Ficoll-Paque density gradient centrifugation was used to isolate PBMCs. The sequencer was an Illumina NovaSeq 6000. Using 5'RACE with constant-segment primers, TCRalpha and TCRbeta cDNA libraries were constructed, with sample barcodes and unique molecular identifiers added in the process. RNA was extracted from every sample with Trizol reagent. Library amplification was performed in two PCR steps, and a second sample barcode and Illumina TruSeq adapters were introduced in the second step. Sequencing of libraries was performed on an Illumina NovaSeq with 2 x 150 bp paired-end reads. Turning to the authors' computational methods: The reads were demultiplexed and collapsed into UMI-guided consensus sequences using migec v1.2.7. With mixcr v2.1.11, UMI consensuses were aligned to TRA and TRB V and J templates and assembled into clonotypes. Expanded or contracted clonotypes were those called significant by both edgeR and NoisET, with noise models trained on biological replicates. For edgeR calls, a false discovery rate-adjusted p below 0.01 and a log2 fold-change threshold of 1 were applied. PCA with hierarchical clustering of max-normalized trajectories of the 1000 most abundant clonotypes was used as exploratory dynamics analysis. The CD4 or CD8 phenotype of responding clones was assigned using the separately sequenced CD4+ and CD8+ repertoires. TCRdb took the public reads, trimmed them with fastp at Q25, ran MiXCR for clone calling and kept in-frame beta chains. Each entry merges the rows of one CDR3 protein and shows their most common DNA and genes. These V and J calls derive from TCRdb rather than the authors' analysis. For this sample there are under 300,000 distinct CDR3 sequences; about a sixth appear just once. Together, the top ten hold around 23% of the sample.

The data stem from a study of T-cell memory formation after mild COVID-19 (dated by TCRdb to the early 2020s). Study-wide context: TCR sequence clusters from the two donors were largely donor specific. In a couple of donors, T-cell clones that expanded and contracted after mild COVID-19 were tracked by sequencing TCRalpha and TCRbeta repertoires over time. The cohort was made up of two young adult volunteers, one female and one male, who were previously healthy.

The CDR3 spans 14 residues, from the cysteine through the phenylalanine. Solely the CDR3 DNA is kept, with 42 bases framed from the first base. The trim is 5 bases for V and 6 bases for J, with a gap of 17 bases between the germline ends. The germline V gene (reference sequence) specifies LNHNV as CDR1 and YYDKDF as CDR2. On the study overall, not on this receptor specifically: From day 15 to 85, contracting clones showed balanced CD4/CD8 phenotypes, whereas a second wave of clones that expanded from day 15 to 37 leaned towards CD4+. Some responding clones were detected in pre-infection memory, suggesting pre-existing cross-reactive memory T cells joined the SARS-CoV-2 response. The study covered only two mild cases, and larger cohorts including severe cases with pre-infection samples were considered necessary. Contracting CD4+ clones were located mainly in the CM and EM memory subsets, whereas CD8+ clones were found to be enriched in EMRA. The second-wave clones that peaked on day 37 were not confirmed to be SARS-CoV-2 specific.

The V and J segments used are TRBV15 and TRBJ2-7; the D element might be TRBD1 or TRBD2, as each aligns at 5 bases. Sequenced input: PBMCs or a T cell subset sorted from them (not recorded which). The TCR sequence derives from a man aged 18-30 years who had mild COVID-19 (a few samples of this study predate the infection). The sample titles of this study are shuffled in the database, so cell type and time point are left out; the donor was told from shared clones. The CDR3 loop reads CATSEGTATFEQYF. The DNA is as follows: TGTGCCACCAGCGAGGGGACGGCTACCTTCGAGCAGTACTTC.